The source of this T cell receptor beta chain is a study of blood T cell repertoires in COVID-19. About the research overall: Donors in the United States, Italy and Spain gave samples during acute or convalescent COVID-19. Sample material is recorded as cDNA or gDNA derived from T cells, B-cell-depleted T cells, or PBMCs.

This clone was found once. The identical CDR3 is also encoded by other nucleotide sequences in the sample. In the original analysis: Nucleated cell number was recorded as an estimate derived from reference gene primer amplification. Using immunoSEQ multiplex PCR, the repertoire was profiled, and TCRdb retains in-frame clones only, with some absent. The V and J calls and clone size come from that table; D and trimming were worked out from the DNA. The sample has about 240,000 clones, approximately 85% seen once. CDR3 size: 15 residues. Germline V gene sequence: CDR1 SGHRS, CDR2 YFSETQ. With 2 bases clipped from V and 1 base from J, the junction kept 0 bases outside the gene matches.

Sequenced material: peripheral blood. This clonotype originated in a woman in her twenties or thirties with acute or convalescent COVID-19. The chain links TRBV5-1 to TRBJ2-1, with 10 bases identical to TRBD2. DNA for the CDR3: TGCGCCAGCAGCTTACTAGCGGGGTCCTACAATGAGCAGTTCTTC. Amino acid sequence: CASSLLAGSYNEQFF.